This TCR beta chain was recovered during a study of blood T cells in healthy people across ages. Study-level findings and limits: Per million T cells, TCR beta diversity dropped roughly linearly as age increased.

Per individual sample, total RNA of at least 5.5 micrograms was extracted. Germline V gene data show CDR1 as SQVTM and CDR2 as ANQGSEA. This CDR3 region has 13 residues. This clonotype came up a few times. No antigen is known for it. The second PCR ran roughly 7 to 11 cycles with a sample-barcoded 5' primer and J-beta primers. Via MiXCR, TCRdb re-called the 5' RACE reads, giving one row per CDR3 protein. The sample includes 1,100,000 or so distinct CDR3 sequences, under 55% of them seen just once. The chain recombines TRBV29-1 with TRBJ2-1; D unclear. The assigned J gene may be wrong: the sequence end matches TRBJ2-7 better. Sequencing was done on a sample of blood. The receptor comes from a woman aged 55-69 years in good health. The CDR3 nucleotides read TGCAGCGTTGATGACGGCCCCTACAATGAGCAGTACTTC. Its protein product is CSVDDGPYNEQYF.